This T cell receptor beta chain stems from a study of T cell repertoires in cytomegalovirus infection. Each CDR3 protein gets one entry after TCRdb re-called the reads with MiXCR. The data contain hundreds of thousands of distinct CDR3 sequences, around 18% of them singletons. The V end lost 2 bases, the J end lost 2 bases, and 18 bases lay between the germline ends. The length of the CDR3 is 17 residues. Germline V gene lookup returns CDR1 MNHEY and CDR2 SVGEGT. This clonotype was seen many times. The receptor's source is a human donor in good health (CMV status not recorded). Some clones in this sample may be carry-over from other donors' samples. Source material: PBMCs. This sequence joins TRBV6-2 or TRBV6-3 and TRBJ2-5; D unresolved. CDR3 in DNA: TGTGCCAGCAGTTACCCCACTGGGCGAACGAATCAAGAGACCCAGTACTTC. The encoded protein is CASSYPTGRTNQETQYF.